The sequence of this T cell receptor beta chain was determined in a study of lung T cells in sarcoidosis with Löfgren's syndrome. Via MiXCR, TCRdb re-called the reads, giving one row per CDR3 protein. The table shows around 9,600 distinct CDR3 sequences, with just under 20% occurring only once. As concerns this clonotype: Its ends do not fully match the called genes, so a read error is possible.

CDR3 length: 17 amino acids. Germline V gene data show CDR1 as MNHNY and CDR2 as SVGAGI (reference sequence). The chain employs TRBV6-6 and TRBJ2-3; D is possibly TRBD1 or TRBD2 (5 bases each). Material: CD4+ T cells from bronchoalveolar lavage. This receptor was identified in a human donor with sarcoidosis (Löfgren's syndrome or another form), or a control subject (not recorded which). The CDR3 is CASSANHGAGRTYTQYF. In nucleotides, the CDR3 is TGTGCCAGCAGTGCGAACCACGGGGCCGGTCGCACATATACGCAGTATTTT.